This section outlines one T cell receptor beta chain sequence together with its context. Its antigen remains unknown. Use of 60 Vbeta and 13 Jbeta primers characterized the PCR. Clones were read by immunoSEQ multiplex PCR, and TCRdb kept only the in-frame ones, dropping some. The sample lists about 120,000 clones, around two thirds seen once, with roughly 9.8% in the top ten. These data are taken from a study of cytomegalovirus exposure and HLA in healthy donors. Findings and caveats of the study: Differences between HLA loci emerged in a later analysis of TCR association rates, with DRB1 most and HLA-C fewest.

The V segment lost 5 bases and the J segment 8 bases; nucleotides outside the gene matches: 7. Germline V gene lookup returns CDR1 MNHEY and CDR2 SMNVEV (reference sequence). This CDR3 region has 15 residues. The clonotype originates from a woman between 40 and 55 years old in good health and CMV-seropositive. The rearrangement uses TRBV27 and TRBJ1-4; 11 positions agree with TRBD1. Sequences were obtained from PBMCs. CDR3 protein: CASSQDRGRGEKLFF. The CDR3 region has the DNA TGTGCCAGCAGTCAGGACAGGGGGCGTGGGGAAAAACTGTTTTTT.